The 4 T cell receptor beta chains below all came from one sample that was sequenced in a study of post-analysis software for immune sequencing data. Included in the TCR beta cDNA libraries were unique molecular identifiers. TCRdb ran MiXCR on the PCR reads and lists one entry per CDR3 protein. The table has a few hundred thousand distinct CDR3 sequences, less than 40% seen once; the top ten hold approximately 7.1%. These receptors' antigens are unknown. Study-wide points: Five TRBV segments, including TRBV5-6, TRBV5-1 and TRBV20-1, were more frequent in patients than controls.

The sample taken for sequencing was blood. The receptors originated from a girl aged 2-10 years with multiple sclerosis.

This chain connects TRBV5-1 to TRBJ2-5, with 7 bases that match TRBD2. This CDR3 region has 15 residues. The germline V gene encodes CDR1 SGHRS and CDR2 YFSETQ. V lost 0 bases and J lost 2; bases outside the gene matches: 4. As DNA, the CDR3 is TGCGCCAGCAGCTTGGAACTAGCGTTGCAAGAGACCCAGTACTTC. Residues: CASSLELALQETQYF. The full variable domain, in which reference TRBV5-1 and TRBJ2-5 provide the parts outside the CDR3, is KAGVTQTPRYLIKTRGQQVTLSCSPISGHRSVSWYQQTPGQGLQFLFEYFSETQRNKGNFPGRFSGRQFSNSRSEMNVSTLELGDSALYLCASSLELALQETQYFGPGTRLLVL.

V usage is TRBV3-1 and J usage is TRBJ2-7; D could derive from TRBD1 or TRBD2 (6 bases each). Germline V gene lookup returns CDR1 LGHDT and CDR2 YNNKEL (reference sequence). V was trimmed by 2 bases and J by 2 bases, leaving 16 bases between them. The CDR3 is 16 residues long. Written as DNA, the CDR3 is TGTGCCAGCAGCCAATCCCCGGTGCGGGACACCTACGAGCAGTACTTC. It is translated as CASSQSPVRDTYEQYF.

In this sample, this clonotype turned up a few times. The genes are TRBV5-1 and TRBJ2-5, with D possibly matching TRBD2 (6 bases). V lost 3 bases and J 1 base, leaving 13 bases between the germline ends. The CDR3 totals 15 residues. Germline V gene lookup returns CDR1 SGHRS and CDR2 YFSETQ. The CDR3 DNA sequence: TGCGCCAGCAGCTCAACTGGGACTTTCCAAGAGACCCAGTACTTC. It is translated as CASSSTGTFQETQYF.

V and J are TRBV14 and TRBJ2-1; 8 nucleotides align to TRBD2. The germline gives CDR1 SGHDN, CDR2 FVKESK. The CDR3 has 12 residues. J was trimmed by 15 bases and V by 3 bases; bases with no gene match: 7. Here the CDR3 reads CASSQGVGLAFF. The CDR3 region has the DNA TGTGCCAGCAGCCAGGGGGTTGGACTAGCGTTCTTC.